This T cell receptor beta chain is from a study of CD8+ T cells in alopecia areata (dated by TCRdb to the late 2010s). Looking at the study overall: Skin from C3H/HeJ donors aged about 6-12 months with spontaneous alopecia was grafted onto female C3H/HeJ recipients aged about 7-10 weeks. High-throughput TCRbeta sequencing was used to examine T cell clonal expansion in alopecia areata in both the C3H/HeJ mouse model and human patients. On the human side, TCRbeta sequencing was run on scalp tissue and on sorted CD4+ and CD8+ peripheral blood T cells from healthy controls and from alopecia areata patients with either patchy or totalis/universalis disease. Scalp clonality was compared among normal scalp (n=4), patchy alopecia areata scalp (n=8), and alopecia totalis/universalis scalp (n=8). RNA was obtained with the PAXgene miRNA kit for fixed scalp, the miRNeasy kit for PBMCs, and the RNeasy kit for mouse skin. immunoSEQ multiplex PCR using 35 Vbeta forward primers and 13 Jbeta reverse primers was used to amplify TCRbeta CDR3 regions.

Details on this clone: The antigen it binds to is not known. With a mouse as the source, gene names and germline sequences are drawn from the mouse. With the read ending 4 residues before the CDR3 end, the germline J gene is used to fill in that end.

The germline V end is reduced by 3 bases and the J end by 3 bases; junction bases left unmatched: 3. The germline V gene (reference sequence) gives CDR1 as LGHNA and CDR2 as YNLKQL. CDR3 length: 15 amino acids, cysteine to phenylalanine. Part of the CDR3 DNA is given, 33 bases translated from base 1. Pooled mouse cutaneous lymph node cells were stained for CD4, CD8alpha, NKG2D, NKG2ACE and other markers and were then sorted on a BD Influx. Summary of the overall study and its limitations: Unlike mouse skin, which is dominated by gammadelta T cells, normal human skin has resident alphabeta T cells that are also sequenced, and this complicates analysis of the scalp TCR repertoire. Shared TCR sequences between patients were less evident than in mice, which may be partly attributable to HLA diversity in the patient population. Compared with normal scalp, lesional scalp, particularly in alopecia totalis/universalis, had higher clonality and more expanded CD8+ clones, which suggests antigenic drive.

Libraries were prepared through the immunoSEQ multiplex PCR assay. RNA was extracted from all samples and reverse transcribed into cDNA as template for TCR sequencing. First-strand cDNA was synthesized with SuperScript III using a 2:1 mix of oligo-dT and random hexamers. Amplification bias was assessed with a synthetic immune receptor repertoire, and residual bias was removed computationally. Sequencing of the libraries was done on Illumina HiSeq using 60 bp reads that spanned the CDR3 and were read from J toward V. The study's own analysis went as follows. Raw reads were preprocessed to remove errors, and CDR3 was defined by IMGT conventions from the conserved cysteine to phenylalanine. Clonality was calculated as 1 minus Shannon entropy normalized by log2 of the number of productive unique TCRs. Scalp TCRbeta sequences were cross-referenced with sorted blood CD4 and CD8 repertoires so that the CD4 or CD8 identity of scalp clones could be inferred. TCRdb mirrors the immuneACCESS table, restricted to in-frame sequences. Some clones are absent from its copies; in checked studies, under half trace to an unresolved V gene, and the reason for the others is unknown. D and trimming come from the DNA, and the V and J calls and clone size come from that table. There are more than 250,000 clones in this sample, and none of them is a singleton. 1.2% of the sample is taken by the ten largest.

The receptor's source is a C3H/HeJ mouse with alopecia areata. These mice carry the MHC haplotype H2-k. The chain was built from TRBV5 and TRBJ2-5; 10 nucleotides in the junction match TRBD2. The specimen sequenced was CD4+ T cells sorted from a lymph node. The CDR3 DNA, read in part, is TGTGCCAGCAGCCACCAGGGACTGGGGCAAGAC. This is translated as CASSHQGLGQD. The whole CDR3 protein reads CASSHQGLGQDTQYF.